This T cell receptor (beta chain) stems from a study of shared clonotypes between healthy human individuals. Study-wide findings and caveats: Sorted-subset samples were not fully sequenced, rarefaction indicated.

Concerning this clone itself: The antigen remains undetermined.

The donors were all Caucasian adults (living in Nashville, Tennessee). Trimming removed 3 bases from V and 5 bases from J; junction bases left unmatched: 10. Germline V lookup: CDR1 SGHTA, CDR2 FQGNSA. CDR3 length: 16 amino acids. Clones were sequenced by immunoSEQ multiplex PCR, and TCRdb holds only the in-frame ones, with some missing. The sample has some 1,600,000 clones, approximately 98% seen once. The sequence was collected from a man aged 30-40 years in good health. Sequencing was done on a sample of naive CD4+ T cells sorted from blood. The subset denotes: CD45RA+ positively selected. The chain combines TRBV7-2 with TRBJ2-5; TRBD2 aligns across 9 bases. The CDR3 sequence is CASSFRQAGGLETQYF. CDR3 sequence (DNA): TGTGCCAGCAGCTTCCGTCAAGCGGGAGGATTGGAGACCCAGTACTTC.